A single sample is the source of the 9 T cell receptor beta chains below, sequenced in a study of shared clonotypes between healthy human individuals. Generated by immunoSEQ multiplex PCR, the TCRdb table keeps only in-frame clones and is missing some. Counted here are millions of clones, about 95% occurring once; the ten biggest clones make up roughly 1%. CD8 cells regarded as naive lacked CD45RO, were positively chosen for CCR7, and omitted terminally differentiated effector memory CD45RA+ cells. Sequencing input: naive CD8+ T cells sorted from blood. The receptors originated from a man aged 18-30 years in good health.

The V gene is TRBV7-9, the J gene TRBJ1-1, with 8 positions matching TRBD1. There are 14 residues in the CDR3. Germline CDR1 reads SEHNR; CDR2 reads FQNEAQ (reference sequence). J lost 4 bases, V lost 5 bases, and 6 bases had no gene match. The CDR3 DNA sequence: TGTGCCAGCAGCGACCCGACAGGGGTCACTGAAGCTTTCTTT. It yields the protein CASSDPTGVTEAFF.

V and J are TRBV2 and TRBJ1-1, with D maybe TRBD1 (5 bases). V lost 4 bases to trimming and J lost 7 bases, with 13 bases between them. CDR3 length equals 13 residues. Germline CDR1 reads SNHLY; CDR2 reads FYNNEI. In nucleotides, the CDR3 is TGTGCCAGCAGTGTAAGCGGGGACGATGAAGCTTTCTTT. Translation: CASSVSGDDEAFF.

CDR3 nucleotide sequence: TGTGCCAGCAGTTCCATCGATACGCAGTATTTT. Translating gives CASSSIDTQYF. The genes are TRBV27 and TRBJ2-3; no clear D gene. The CDR3 extends over 11 amino acids. Germline V CDR1 and CDR2: MNHEY, SMNVEV (reference sequence). Between the trimmed V and J ends, which lost 4 bases and 6 bases, there was a span of 5 bases.

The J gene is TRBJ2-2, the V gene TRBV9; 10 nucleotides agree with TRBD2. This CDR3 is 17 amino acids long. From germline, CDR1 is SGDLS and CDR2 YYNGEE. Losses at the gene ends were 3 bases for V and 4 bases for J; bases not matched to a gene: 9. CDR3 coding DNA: TGTGCCAGCAGCGCATACGCTAGCGGGGGCCGCACCGGGGAGCTGTTTTTT. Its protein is CASSAYASGGRTGELFF. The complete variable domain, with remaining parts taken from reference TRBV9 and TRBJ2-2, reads DSGVTQTPKHLITATGQRVTLRCSPRSGDLSVYWYQQSLDQGLQFLIQYYNGEERAKGNILERFSAQQFPDLHSELNLSSLELGDSALYFCASSAYASGGRTGELFFGEGSRLTVL.

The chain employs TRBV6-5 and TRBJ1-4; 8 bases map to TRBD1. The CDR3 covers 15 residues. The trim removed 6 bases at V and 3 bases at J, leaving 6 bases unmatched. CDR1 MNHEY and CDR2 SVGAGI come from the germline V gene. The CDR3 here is CASRSDRGSNEKLFF. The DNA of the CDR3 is TGTGCCAGCAGATCCGACAGGGGCTCTAATGAAAAACTGTTTTTT.

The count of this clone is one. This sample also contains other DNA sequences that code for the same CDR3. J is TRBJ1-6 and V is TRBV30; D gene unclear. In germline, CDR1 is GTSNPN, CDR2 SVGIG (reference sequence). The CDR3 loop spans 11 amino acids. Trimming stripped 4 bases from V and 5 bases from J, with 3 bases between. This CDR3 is CAWTDNSPLHF. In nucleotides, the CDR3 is TGTGCCTGGACGGATAATTCACCCCTCCACTTT.

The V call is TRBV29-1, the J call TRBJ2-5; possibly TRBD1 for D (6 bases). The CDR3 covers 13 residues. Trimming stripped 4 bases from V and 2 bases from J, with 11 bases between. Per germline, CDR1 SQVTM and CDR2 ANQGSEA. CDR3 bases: TGCAGCGTTGTGGACAGTCCACAAGAGACCCAGTACTTC. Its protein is CSVVDSPQETQYF.

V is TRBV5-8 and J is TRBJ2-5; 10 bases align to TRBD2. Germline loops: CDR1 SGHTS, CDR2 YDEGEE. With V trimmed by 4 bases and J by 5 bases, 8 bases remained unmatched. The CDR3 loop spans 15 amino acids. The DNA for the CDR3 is TGTGCCAGCAGCAGGACTAGCGGTCCGGTGGAGACCCAGTACTTC. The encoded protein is CASSRTSGPVETQYF.

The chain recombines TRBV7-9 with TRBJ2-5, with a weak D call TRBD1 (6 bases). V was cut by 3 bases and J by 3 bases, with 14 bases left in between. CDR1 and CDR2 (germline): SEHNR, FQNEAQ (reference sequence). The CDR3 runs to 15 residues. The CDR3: CASSFPAQGEETQYF. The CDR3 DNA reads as TGTGCCAGCAGCTTTCCGGCACAGGGTGAAGAGACCCAGTACTTC.